This TCR beta chain was identified in a study of CD8+ T cells in alopecia areata. Findings and caveats of the study: Shared TCR sequences were less clear between patients than in mice, possibly partly from HLA diversity. Lesional scalp, notably in alopecia totalis/universalis, had clonality above that of normal scalp.

Isolated RNA was reverse transcribed into cDNA used as the sequencing template. Method: immunoSEQ multiplex PCR; TCRdb's copy keeps in-frame clones and lacks some. Among a few hundred thousand clones listed, roughly 50% were seen once. Cell sorting on a FACSAria was used to separate CD4+ and CD8+ T cells from the PBMCs. Worth noting for this clone: Its target is unknown.

Trimming left V 5 bases short and J 0 bases short, with 11 bases between. CDR1 is SGHNT and CDR2 is YENEEA in the germline V gene. The length of the CDR3 is 15 residues. The source is a human donor in good health. The V and J genes are TRBV11-3 and TRBJ2-1, with D perhaps TRBD1 (5 bases). The specimen was CD8+ T cells sorted from blood. The DNA for the CDR3 is TGTGCCAGCAGCACCAGGGAAAACTCCTACAATGAGCAGTTCTTC. Protein product: CASSTRENSYNEQFF.